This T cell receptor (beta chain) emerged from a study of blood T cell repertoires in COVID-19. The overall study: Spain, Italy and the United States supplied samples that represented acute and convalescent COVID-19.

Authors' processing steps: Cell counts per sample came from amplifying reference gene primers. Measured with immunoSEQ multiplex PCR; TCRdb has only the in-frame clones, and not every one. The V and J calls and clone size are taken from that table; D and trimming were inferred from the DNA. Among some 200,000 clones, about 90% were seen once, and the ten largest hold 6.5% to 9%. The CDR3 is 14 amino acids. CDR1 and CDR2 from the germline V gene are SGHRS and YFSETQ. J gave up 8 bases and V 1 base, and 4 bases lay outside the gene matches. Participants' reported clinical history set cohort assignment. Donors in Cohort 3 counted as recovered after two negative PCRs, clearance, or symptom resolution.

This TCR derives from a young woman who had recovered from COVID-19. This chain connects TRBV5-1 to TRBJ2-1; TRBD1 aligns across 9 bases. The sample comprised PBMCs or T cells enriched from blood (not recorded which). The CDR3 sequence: CASSLQRQGDEQFF. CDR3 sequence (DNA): TGCGCCAGCAGCTTGCAGAGACAGGGGGATGAGCAGTTCTTC.